Each of the 19 T cell receptor beta chains below was sequenced from the same sample in a study of OX40 agonist ivuxolimab in advanced cancers. Sequenced by immunoSEQ multiplex PCR; TCRdb stores in-frame clones only, minus some. Of 100,000 to 110,000 clones listed, about 91% are singletons. The sample in question was CD4+ or CD8+ T cells sorted from blood, obtained in a trial of the OX40 agonist ivuxolimab. All receptors come from an adult with an advanced solid tumor such as melanoma, head and neck, liver or kidney cancer.

DNA for the CDR3: TGTGCCAGTAGTACGGTTCCAGGCAATCAGCCCCAGCATTTT. Protein product: CASSTVPGNQPQHF. The rearrangement joins TRBV19 to TRBJ1-5; D remains unclear. The germline CDR1 and CDR2 sequences are LNHDA and SQIVND (reference sequence). The CDR3 has 14 residues. V was shortened by 4 bases and J by 2 bases, with 9 bases between the two germline ends. The full variable domain, in which reference TRBV19 and TRBJ1-5 provide the parts outside the CDR3, is DGGITQSPKYLFRKEGQNVTLSCEQNLNHDAMYWYRQDPGQGLRLIYYSQIVNDFQKGDIAEGYSVSREKKESFPLTVTSAQKNPTAFYLCASSTVPGNQPQHFGDGTRLSIL.

This clone was seen only once. The CDR3 loop is CATSRSDRGAAGANVLTF. Here the CDR3 DNA reads TGTGCCACCAGCAGATCGGACAGGGGGGCGGCTGGGGCCAACGTCCTGACTTTC. V is TRBV15 and J is TRBJ2-6, with TRBD1 identical over 10 bases. CDR3 length: 18 residues. With V trimmed by 2 bases and J by 2 bases, 6 bases remained unmatched. CDR1 and CDR2 (germline): LNHNV, YYDKDF (reference sequence).

This clone showed up just once. V usage is TRBV18 and J usage is TRBJ2-7; D might be TRBD1 (6 bases). Germline V CDR1 and CDR2: KGHSH, LQKENI. Trimming removed 5 bases from V and 6 bases from J, with 14 bases in between. This CDR3 comprises 13 residues. CDR3 sequence reads: CASSIRQEAEQYF. The CDR3 region has the DNA TGTGCCAGCTCAATCCGACAGGAGGCCGAGCAGTACTTC. The full variable domain, with the rest looked up from reference TRBV18 and TRBJ2-7, is NAGVMQNPRHLVRRRGQEARLRCSPMKGHSHVYWYRQLPEEGLKFMVYLQKENIIDESGMPKERFSAEFPKEGPSILRIQQVVRGDSAAYFCASSIRQEAEQYFGPGTRLTVT.

The rearrangement links TRBV4-3 to TRBJ2-3; 7 bases are shared with TRBD2. There are 16 residues in the CDR3. J gave up 1 base and V 0 bases, and 4 bases lay outside the gene matches. CDR1 and CDR2 from the germline V gene are LGHNA and YSLEER. CDR3 sequence: CASSQERLARTDTQYF. The CDR3 nucleotides read TGCGCCAGCAGCCAAGAGAGACTAGCTCGCACAGATACGCAGTATTTT.

The CDR3 loop reads CASSLVGLAGETTDTQYF. The DNA for the CDR3 is TGTGCCAGCAGCTTAGTTGGACTAGCGGGAGAGACGACAGATACGCAGTATTTT. The chain joins TRBV11-2 to TRBJ2-3; 13 bases are a match to TRBD2. The CDR3 is 18 residues long. Looked up from germline, CDR1 is SGHAT and CDR2 is FQNNGV. The ends lost 1 base at V and 3 bases at J; junction bases unmatched: 7.

The chain is built from TRBV5-6 and TRBJ2-3, with 9 bases lining up with TRBD1. After removal of 4 bases from V and 3 bases from J, the junction contained 6 bases not matched to a gene. Germline values: CDR1 SGHDT, CDR2 YYEEEE. This CDR3 comprises 15 residues. CDR3 sequence reads: CASSQQGAGTDTQYF. The CDR3 DNA reads TGTGCCAGCAGCCAACAGGGGGCCGGAACAGATACGCAGTATTTT. The full variable domain, rest sourced from reference TRBV5-6 and TRBJ2-3, is DAGVTQSPTHLIKTRGQQVTLRCSPKSGHDTVSWYQQALGQGPQFIFQYYEEEERQRGNFPDRFSGHQFPNYSSELNVNALLLGDSALYLCASSQQGAGTDTQYFGPGTRLTVL.

J is TRBJ2-3 and V is TRBV4-2; 9 nucleotides align to TRBD2. The CDR3 runs 17 residues. The V gene's germline CDR1 is LGHNA and CDR2 YNFKEQ. Germline trimming cut 6 bases from V and 5 bases from J; bases unmatched to any gene: 15. CDR3: CASRQDVAGGPGDTQYF. CDR3 DNA sequence: TGTGCCAGCAGACAGGATGTGGCGGGAGGGCCTGGAGATACGCAGTATTTT.

The chain has TRBV30 and TRBJ1-2; a possible D gene is TRBD1 (5 bases). The ends were cut back, 3 bases at V and 2 bases at J, with 10 bases in the middle. Germline V CDR1 and CDR2: GTSNPN, SVGIG (reference sequence). This CDR3 comprises 13 residues. Here the CDR3 reads CAWSTGVNYGYTF. CDR3 sequence (DNA): TGTGCCTGGAGCACGGGGGTGAACTATGGCTACACCTTC.

The chain carries TRBV4-2 and TRBJ2-3; TRBD1 matches at 10 bases. CDR3 length equals 16 residues. With 1 base clipped from V and 4 bases from J, the junction kept 5 bases outside the gene matches. CDR1 is LGHNA and CDR2 is YNFKEQ in the germline V gene. CDR3 sequence reads: CASSQAETGGSDTQYF. As DNA, the CDR3 is TGTGCCAGCAGCCAAGCGGAGACAGGGGGCTCAGATACGCAGTATTTT.

The chain has TRBV6-5 and TRBJ1-1; maybe TRBD1 (6 bases). CDR3 size: 13 residues. CDR1 and CDR2 (germline): MNHEY, SVGAGI. Trimming shortened V by 5 bases and J by 7 bases, and 14 bases separated the two germline ends. The CDR3 protein is CASSQGTPYEAFF. CDR3 DNA sequence: TGTGCCAGCAGTCAGGGGACACCTTATGAAGCTTTCTTT.

J is TRBJ1-1 and V is TRBV6-1, with no clear D. Germline assignment: CDR1 MNHNS and CDR2 SASEGT. This CDR3 is built from 13 residues. V lost 3 bases, J lost 3 bases, and 8 bases lay in between. The CDR3: CASSDWAHTEAFF. Written as DNA, the CDR3 is TGTGCCAGCAGTGACTGGGCCCACACTGAAGCTTTCTTT.

This clone was detected only once. J is TRBJ2-1 and V is TRBV25-1; 12 nucleotides match TRBD2. The V and J ends lost 3 bases and 6 bases, in that order; junction bases with no gene match: 6. CDR1 and CDR2 (germline): MGHDK, SYGVNS. There are 16 residues in the CDR3. Here the CDR3 DNA reads TGTGCCAGCAGTGACTTGACTAGCGGGAGTAGCAATGAGCAGTTCTTC. Amino acid sequence: CASSDLTSGSSNEQFF.

This chain connects TRBV19 to TRBJ1-5; 10 bases fit TRBD1. The germline V gene encodes CDR1 LNHDA and CDR2 SQIVND (reference sequence). The CDR3 contains 13 residues. With 10 bases clipped from V and 7 bases from J, the junction kept 7 bases outside the gene matches. CDR3 DNA: TGTGCCACAGCGGACAGGGGGGAGCAGCCCCAGCATTTT. Encoded protein: CATADRGEQPQHF. Full variable domain (remainder filled in from reference TRBV19 and TRBJ1-5): DGGITQSPKYLFRKEGQNVTLSCEQNLNHDAMYWYRQDPGQGLRLIYYSQIVNDFQKGDIAEGYSVSREKKESFPLTVTSAQKNPTAFYLCATADRGEQPQHFGDGTRLSIL.

The gene calls are TRBV7-2 and TRBJ1-5, with 9 bases lining up with TRBD1. After removal of 4 bases from V and 5 bases from J, the junction contained 6 bases not matched to a gene. Germline-derived CDR1 and CDR2 are SGHTA and FQGNSA. The CDR3 sequence is 15 residues long. CDR3 DNA sequence: TGTGCCAGCAGCTCACATACAGGGGGCGATCAGCCCCAGCATTTT. Amino acids: CASSSHTGGDQPQHF.

This rearrangement joins TRBV6-5 to TRBJ2-5, with 7 bases fitting TRBD1. V dropped 4 bases and J dropped 3; count of bases not matched to a gene: 2. Germline lookup yields CDR1 MNHEY and CDR2 SVGAGI. The CDR3 extends over 13 amino acids. This chain's CDR3 is CASSSGTEETQYF. The CDR3 DNA follows: TGTGCCAGCAGTTCGGGGACAGAAGAGACCCAGTACTTC.

The chain recombines TRBV7-2 with TRBJ2-5; the D gene is possibly TRBD2 (5 bases). Trimming left V 4 bases short and J 5 bases short, with 11 bases between. The germline V gene has CDR1 SGHTA and CDR2 FQGNSA. The CDR3 totals 13 residues. The CDR3 here is CASSWSTGETQYF. In nucleotides, the CDR3 is TGTGCCAGCAGCTGGAGCACGGGGGAGACCCAGTACTTC.

The gene calls are TRBV28 and TRBJ2-2; D may be TRBD1 (6 bases). Germline V gives CDR1 MDHEN, CDR2 SYDVKM. Trimming took off 3 bases at V and 1 base at J, with 15 bases between the two ends. There are 17 residues in the CDR3. The CDR3 loop reads CASSFPPRGKNTGELFF. As DNA, the CDR3 is TGTGCCAGCAGTTTCCCCCCGAGGGGGAAGAACACCGGGGAGCTGTTTTTT.

This clone has just a few counts. The CDR3 here is CASSPPGGQVNTEAFF. CDR3 nucleotide sequence: TGTGCCAGCAGTCCCCCTGGGGGGCAGGTGAACACTGAAGCTTTCTTT. This sequence joins TRBV28 and TRBJ1-1; TRBD1 is a possible D gene (6 bases). Germline CDR1 MDHEN, CDR2 SYDVKM. Trimming shortened V by 5 bases and J by 0 bases, and 16 bases separated the two germline ends. The CDR3 runs to 16 residues. Full variable domain (remainder filled in from reference TRBV28 and TRBJ1-1): DVKVTQSSRYLVKRTGEKVFLECVQDMDHENMFWYRQDPGLGLRLIYFSYDVKMKEKGDIPEGYSVSREKKERFSLILESASTNQTSMYLCASSPPGGQVNTEAFFGQGTRLTVV.

This clone was seen a single time. The gene calls are TRBV28 and TRBJ2-3, with D perhaps TRBD2 (6 bases). V gave up 7 bases and J gave up 2 bases, with 22 bases separating them. The V gene's germline CDR1 is MDHEN and CDR2 SYDVKM. This CDR3 spans 17 amino acids. The CDR3 loop reads CASTEGREWTYTDTQYF. CDR3 nucleotides: TGTGCCAGCACCGAGGGGCGGGAATGGACATACACAGATACGCAGTATTTT.